This T cell receptor (beta chain) was profiled in a study of metastatic and nonmetastatic thyroid tumors. Overall study context: For malignant and benign thyroid patients, tumor or nodule tissue and blood were the sources whose repertoires were compared. The study's findings and limits: Significantly higher TCR beta diversity was reportedly seen in malignant thyroid tumors than benign nodules, in blood and tumor.

Trimming cost V 6 bases and J 1 base, with 15 bases left between them. The CDR3 contains 15 residues. Germline V gene data show CDR1 as LNHDA and CDR2 as SQIVND (reference sequence). This clone has a count of ten or more. Its antigen is not identified. Original processing methods: Differences in CDR3 between clinicopathological groups were drawn on to build a classifier intended to discriminate distant-metastatic papillary thyroid cancer patients. MiXCR reprocessed the PCR reads for TCRdb. These V and J calls originate from TCRdb's pipeline instead of the authors' own analysis. Of 25,000 to 30,000 clones in the sample, 15% were seen once. All patients reached thyroid surgery having received no treatment beforehand.

The TCR comes from a female donor with papillary thyroid cancer or a benign thyroid nodule (not recorded which). Some clones in this sample may be carry-over from other donors' samples. V gene TRBV19 combines with J gene TRBJ1-1; TRBD1 is a possible D gene (6 bases). Sequenced input: blood. The CDR3 DNA sequence: TGTGCCAGTAGCCCAACCGGGGGCCCGAACACTGAAGCTTTCTTT. Its protein is CASSPTGGPNTEAFF.